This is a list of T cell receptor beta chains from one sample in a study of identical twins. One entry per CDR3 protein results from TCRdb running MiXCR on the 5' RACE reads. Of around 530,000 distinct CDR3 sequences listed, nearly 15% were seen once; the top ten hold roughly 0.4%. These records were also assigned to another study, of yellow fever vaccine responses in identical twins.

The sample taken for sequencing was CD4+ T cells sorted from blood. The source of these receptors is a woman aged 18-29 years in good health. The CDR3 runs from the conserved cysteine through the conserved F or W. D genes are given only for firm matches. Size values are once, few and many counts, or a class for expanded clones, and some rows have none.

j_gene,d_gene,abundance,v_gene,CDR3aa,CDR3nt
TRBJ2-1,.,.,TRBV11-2,CASSPGPNGEQFF,TGTGCCAGCAGCCCGGGACCAAACGGGGAGCAGTTCTTC
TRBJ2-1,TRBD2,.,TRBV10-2,CASSDLAGNEQFF,TGCGCCAGCAGTGACCTAGCGGGAAATGAGCAGTTCTTC
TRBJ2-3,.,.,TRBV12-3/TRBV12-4,CASSSKTDTQYF,TGTGCCAGCAGTTCAAAAACAGATACGCAGTATTTT
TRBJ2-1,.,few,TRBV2,CASRPPGLRNNEQFF,TGTGCCAGCAGACCGCCGGGACTTAGAAACAATGAGCAGTTCTTC
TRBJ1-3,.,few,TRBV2,CASITGSSGNTIYF,TGTGCCAGCATTACAGGGAGCTCTGGAAACACCATATATTTT
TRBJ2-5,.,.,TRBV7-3,CASSLFGVQETQYF,TGTGCCAGCAGCTTATTCGGGGTTCAAGAGACCCAGTACTTC
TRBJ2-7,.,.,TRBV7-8,CASSLDRAGQEYF,TGTGCCAGCAGCTTAGACAGGGCAGGTCAGGAGTACTTC
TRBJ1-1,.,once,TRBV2,CASSDGGRGAFF,TGTGCCAGCAGTGACGGGGGGCGTGGAGCTTTCTTT
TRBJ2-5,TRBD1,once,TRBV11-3,CASSLGGTATETQYF,TGTGCCAGCAGCTTAGGAGGGACAGCGACGGAGACCCAGTACTTC
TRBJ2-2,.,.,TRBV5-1,CASSGITGELFF,TGCGCCAGCAGCGGAATCACCGGGGAGCTGTTTTTT
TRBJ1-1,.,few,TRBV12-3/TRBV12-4,CASSHTIAFF,TGTGCCAGCAGCCACACTATCGCTTTCTTT
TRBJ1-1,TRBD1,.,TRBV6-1,CASRDRGWTEAFF,TGTGCCAGCAGGGACAGGGGATGGACTGAAGCTTTCTTT
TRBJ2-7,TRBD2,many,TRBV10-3,CAISEGLAGGSEQYF,TGTGCCATCAGTGAGGGACTAGCGGGAGGTTCCGAGCAGTACTTC
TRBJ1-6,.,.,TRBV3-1,CASSYKTGLHSPLHF,TGTGCCAGCAGCTATAAAACAGGGCTGCACTCACCCCTCCACTTT
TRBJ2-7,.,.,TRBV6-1,CASSELAERERYF,TGTGCCAGCAGTGAATTGGCAGAAAGAGAGCGGTACTTC
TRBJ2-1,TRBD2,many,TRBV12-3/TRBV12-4,CASSTRLAGAGNEQFF,TGTGCCAGCAGTACCCGACTAGCGGGGGCGGGGAATGAGCAGTTCTTC
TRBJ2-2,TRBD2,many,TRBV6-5,CASSYSSGTLNTGELFF,TGTGCCAGCAGTTACTCTAGCGGGACACTTAACACCGGGGAGCTGTTTTTT
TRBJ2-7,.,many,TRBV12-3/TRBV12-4,CASSLVSYEQYF,TGTGCCAGCAGTTTAGTCAGCTACGAGCAGTACTTC
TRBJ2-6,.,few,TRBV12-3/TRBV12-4,CASSLASKVEGRPSGANVLTF,TGTGCCAGCAGTTTAGCTTCGAAGGTTGAGGGACGCCCTTCTGGGGCCAACGTCCTGACTTTC
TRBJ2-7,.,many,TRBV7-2,CASTLKLGYEQYF,TGTGCCAGCACCCTTAAATTAGGCTACGAGCAGTACTTC
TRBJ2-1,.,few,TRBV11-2,CASSLDPADVHNEQFF,TGTGCCAGCAGCTTAGACCCCGCGGACGTCCACAATGAGCAGTTCTTC
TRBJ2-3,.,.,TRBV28,CASSQDGTDTQYF,TGTGCCAGCTCTCAGGACGGTACAGATACGCAGTATTTT